The source of this T cell receptor beta chain is a study of T-cell memory formation after mild COVID-19. Study-level background: Clustering of TCRs was largely donor specific. Overall study results and limits: Mainly CM and EM harbored the contracting CD4+ clones; mainly EMRA harbored the CD8+ ones. Researchers could not confirm that second-wave clones peaking on day 37 targeted SARS-CoV-2. There were some responding clones in pre-infection memory, which suggested that cross-reactive memory had joined.

Points on this clonotype: Its antigen is not known.

Germline assignment: CDR1 SQVTM and CDR2 ANQGSEA. The CDR3 length is 15 residues. Trimming pared 4 bases from V and 1 base from J, leaving 14 bases between. TCRdb reprocessed the 5' RACE reads via MiXCR and lists one record per CDR3 protein. The top ten clones hold 12% of a sample with 150,000 to 200,000 distinct CDR3 sequences, around a third of them seen once. The chain joins TRBV29-1 to TRBJ1-5; a weak D match, TRBD1 (5 bases). The sequencing sample was made of PBMCs or a T cell subset sorted from them (not recorded which). This TCR derives from an adult woman who had mild COVID-19 (a few samples of this study predate the infection). Cell type and time point are not known. Here the CDR3 reads CSVVERGGSNQPQHF. DNA of the CDR3: TGCAGCGTTGTTGAGAGGGGAGGGAGCAATCAGCCCCAGCATTTT.